Sequencing of this TCR beta chain was carried out in a study of identical twins. TCRdb ran MiXCR on the 5' RACE reads and lists one entry per CDR3 protein. The profile covers around 290,000 distinct CDR3 sequences, with roughly 9% appearing a single time and 6% to 8.5% taken by the ten largest. This clonotype showed up just a few times. Antigen specificity is unknown. General study points: Among monozygotic twins, out-of-frame TCR alpha sharing exceeded what models predicted. A cross-sectional statistical analysis, not follow-up of the same donors, supported the conclusions.

These records were also assigned to another study, of yellow fever vaccine responses in identical twins. As that study records: Twins reportedly had a vaccine T cell response that seemed partly convergent, partly personalized.

The specimen sequenced was CD8+ T cells sorted from blood. The receptor's source is a woman under 30 in good health.

The CDR3 reads CSVEGTTGGAFF. DNA of the CDR3: TGCAGCGTTGAAGGGACAACCGGAGGGGCTTTCTTT. The chain carries TRBV29-1 and TRBJ1-1, with a possible D match to TRBD1 (5 bases). CDR3 length: 12 residues. Germline-derived CDR1 and CDR2 are SQVTM and ANQGSEA. V lost 1 base and J 11 bases, leaving 14 bases between the germline ends.